This T cell receptor (beta chain) was obtained from a study of shared clonotypes between healthy human individuals. At the level of the study: CD4 naive and memory got three plates each, CD8 naive two, CD8 memory one.

The CDR3 totals 13 residues. Germline-derived CDR1 and CDR2 are MNHNS and SASEGT. Trimming removed 3 bases from V and 5 bases from J, with 8 bases in between. Study conclusions and caveats: In contrast to clonotypes shared by all four donors, non-shared clonotypes had lower generation probabilities.

DNA at around 190 ng, approximately 30,000 T cell genomes, went into sorted-subset replicate PCRs. The assay was immunoSEQ multiplex PCR, and TCRdb's table has in-frame clones only and misses some. Of 2 million to 2.5 million clones in the sample, 85% to 95% were seen once. As concerns this clone: Its antigen is not identified. This sample also contains other DNA sequences that code for the same CDR3.

Sequencing input: naive CD4+ T cells from PBMCs. Subset of the sample: CD45RA+ positively selected. The sequence was collected from a man between 18 and 35 years old in good health. Some clones in this sample may be carry-over from other donors' samples. The chain recombines TRBV6-1 with TRBJ1-5; no firm D call. The DNA for the CDR3 is TGTGCCAGCAGTGAGTCTGGGTATCAGCCCCAGCATTTT. Its translation: CASSESGYQPQHF.